This entry concerns a single T cell receptor (beta chain). Unique molecular identifiers were used to barcode this TCRbeta library. From the PCR reads, TCRdb called clonotypes with MiXCR, one entry per CDR3 protein. The sample gives fewer than 700,000 distinct CDR3 sequences, 23% of which show up once; less than 15% is in the top ten. The data stem from a study of T-cell reconstitution after alpha-beta-depleted transplantation in children. Germline V CDR1 and CDR2: DFQATT, SNEGSKA (reference sequence). Trimming shortened V by 1 base and J by 2 bases, and 12 bases separated the two germline ends. This CDR3 has 14 residues.

The sample consisted of PBMCs, mostly from graft donor cells, taken 360 days after TCRalphabeta/CD19-depleted stem cell transplant. The chain is built from TRBV20-1 and TRBJ2-7; possible D gene TRBD1, 5 bases. The receptor comes from a boy under two years old who had a stem cell transplant for acute myeloid leukemia, so the T cells may come from the graft donor. The CDR3 sequence is CSARAPGHPYEQYV. Written as DNA, the CDR3 is TGCAGTGCTAGAGCTCCTGGACATCCCTACGAGCAGTACGTC.